The clone carrying this TCR beta chain was observed a handful of times. This sample stems from a study of shared T cell receptors in the human thymus. Here immunoSEQ multiplex PCR was the method, and the copy in TCRdb shows in-frame clones only, minus some. The sample carries roughly 660,000 clones, approximately 87% recorded once. The CDR3 consists of 13 residues. V was shortened by 6 bases and J by 8 bases, with 16 bases between the two germline ends. Germline V gene lookup returns CDR1 MNHNY and CDR2 SVGAGI (reference sequence). Another study also made use of these data, one on human thymus T cells. That investigation notes: Apparent skewing of V and J gene usage characterized both thymic and blood repertoires. Highly overlapping thymic repertoires in unrelated individuals were reported by related research.

The sequencing input was thymocytes. The chain combines TRBV6-6 with TRBJ1-2; possible D gene TRBD1, 6 bases. The TCR originated in a boy under two years old with a congenital heart defect. The CDR3 coding sequence is TGTGCCAGCAGCCCCACAGGGCTAAGGGGCTACACCTTC. Its translation: CASSPTGLRGYTF.